This passage covers 7 T cell receptor beta chains from one sample sequenced in a study of blood T cell repertoires in COVID-19. Clones were read by immunoSEQ multiplex PCR, and TCRdb kept only the in-frame ones, dropping some. The profile shows approximately 210,000 clones, roughly 80% of them singletons. Sequencing was done on a sample of peripheral blood. The source is a woman of 80 years or more with COVID-19, enrolled during active disease.

This clone was found a few times. Other DNA variants within this sample encode the same CDR3. The CDR3 DNA reads TGTGCCAGCAGCCGGGGGACAGGAAACACTGAAGCTTTCTTT. It translates to CASSRGTGNTEAFF. J is TRBJ1-1 and V is TRBV3-1 (or the pseudogene TRBV3-2), with 8 nucleotides matching TRBD1. The V and J ends lost 4 bases and 2 bases, in that order; junction bases with no gene match: 3. The CDR3 is made up of 14 amino acids. Germline loops: CDR1 LGHDT, CDR2 YNNKEL (reference sequence).

The V and J genes are TRBV11-3 and TRBJ2-2; D gene ambiguous. Germline V CDR1 and CDR2: SGHNT, YENEEA. V lost 5 bases, J lost 8 bases, and 9 bases lay in between. The CDR3 consists of 12 residues. In DNA form, the CDR3 reads TGTGCCAGCAGCCCCCGCGGTGGGGAGCTGTTTTTT. Its protein product is CASSPRGGELFF.

CDR3 sequence: CASSNTGGASNEQFF. CDR3 sequence (DNA): TGCGCCAGCAGTAATACAGGGGGCGCGAGCAATGAGCAGTTCTTC. The rearrangement uses TRBV10-1 and TRBJ2-1; the match to TRBD1 covers 9 bases. The CDR3 sequence is 15 residues long. CDR1 WNHNN and CDR2 SYGVQD come from the germline V gene (reference sequence). Trimming removed 5 bases from V and 6 bases from J; junction bases left unmatched: 8.

The chain carries TRBV5-6 and TRBJ1-1; TRBD1 matches 8 bases. The trim removed 8 bases at V and 0 bases at J, leaving 12 bases unmatched. The CDR3 has 16 amino acids. Per the germline V gene, CDR1 is SGHDT and CDR2 is YYEEEE. This chain's CDR3 is CASGPQGGNLNTEAFF. The CDR3 bases are TGTGCCAGTGGACCACAGGGGGGCAACCTGAACACTGAAGCTTTCTTT.

The table lists this clone with a few counts. The chain joins TRBV3-1 (or the pseudogene TRBV3-2) to TRBJ2-5; 10 nucleotides align to TRBD2. Germline V CDR1 and CDR2: LGHDT, YNNKEL (reference sequence). The CDR3 consists of 13 residues. V lost 7 bases and J lost 4; bases outside the gene matches: 3. CDR3 DNA: TGTGCCAGCACCATAGCGGGAGGAGAGACCCAGTACTTC. This sequence encodes CASTIAGGETQYF.

This chain connects TRBV6-1 to TRBJ2-3; possibly TRBD1 for D (5 bases). The CDR3 loop spans 14 amino acids. Germline-derived CDR1 and CDR2 are MNHNS and SASEGT. Trimming stripped 3 bases from V and 4 bases from J, with 11 bases between. The CDR3, as DNA: TGTGCCAGCAGTGATCAGGGAAGGTCAGATACGCAGTATTTT. Protein: CASSDQGRSDTQYF.

The chain joins TRBV28 to TRBJ2-6; no firm D call. Germline V gene lookup returns CDR1 MDHEN and CDR2 SYDVKM. The V end lost 5 bases, the J end lost 1 base, and 3 bases lay between the germline ends. The CDR3 consists of 13 residues. The CDR3: CASSLSGANVLTF. CDR3 nucleotides: TGTGCCAGCAGTCTGTCTGGGGCCAACGTCCTGACTTTC.